Listed here are 21 T cell receptor beta chains from one sample, sequenced in a study of lymphopenia after photon versus proton radiotherapy. The table came from immunoSEQ multiplex PCR; TCRdb's copy has only in-frame clones and leaves some out. Found here are some 170,000 clones, 80% to 90% of them singletons; the top ten hold approximately 4.8%. This specimen consisted of peripheral blood, obtained from a patient treated with photon-based radiotherapy. The receptors here all came from a man aged 45-65 years with gastric cancer.

The J gene is TRBJ2-7, the V gene TRBV5-1; possible D gene TRBD1, 5 bases. V lost 5 bases and J 0 bases, leaving 15 bases between the germline ends. The CDR3 spans 15 residues. Germline V gene data show CDR1 as SGHRS and CDR2 as YFSETQ. Here the CDR3 DNA reads TGCGCCAGCAGACCGTCTAACAGGCTCTCCTACGAGCAGTACTTC. It translates to CASRPSNRLSYEQYF.

This chain links TRBV6-1 with TRBJ2-7; D is unresolved. This CDR3 spans 14 amino acids. Per the germline V gene, CDR1 is MNHNS and CDR2 is SASEGT. V was pared by 2 bases and J by 0 bases, with 8 bases between. The CDR3 here is CASSEFGDSYEQYF. The CDR3, as DNA: TGTGCCAGCAGTGAATTTGGGGACTCCTACGAGCAGTACTTC.

The rearrangement links TRBV29-1 to TRBJ2-1; D could derive from TRBD1 or TRBD2 (5 bases each). CDR3 size: 12 residues. Trimming left V 1 base short and J 15 bases short, with 16 bases between. The germline V gene has CDR1 SQVTM and CDR2 ANQGSEA. CDR3 DNA: TGCAGCGTTGAAGCGGTCGGGGCCTCGGGGTTCTTC. It is translated as CSVEAVGASGFF.

This clone counts as medium-sized. The V call is TRBV27, the J call TRBJ1-4; D gene ambiguous. This CDR3 region has 14 residues. Trimming stripped 1 base from V and 8 bases from J, with 11 bases between. Germline V gene data show CDR1 as MNHEY and CDR2 as SMNVEV (reference sequence). The CDR3 sequence is CASSLLSQREKLFF. The CDR3 nucleotides are TGTGCCAGCAGTTTATTATCACAACGGGAAAAACTGTTTTTT.

The chain links TRBV5-1 to TRBJ2-1, with a possible D match to TRBD2 (7 bases). In germline, CDR1 is SGHRS, CDR2 YFSETQ. Trimming removed 4 bases from V and 8 bases from J, with 25 bases in between. The CDR3 extends over 17 amino acids. The CDR3 sequence: CASSPRGVAGGRDEQFF. The CDR3 DNA reads TGCGCCAGCAGCCCTAGGGGGGTAGCGGGTGGCCGAGATGAGCAGTTCTTC. Full variable domain (rest looked up from reference TRBV5-1 and TRBJ2-1): KAGVTQTPRYLIKTRGQQVTLSCSPISGHRSVSWYQQTPGQGLQFLFEYFSETQRNKGNFPGRFSGRQFSNSRSEMNVSTLELGDSALYLCASSPRGVAGGRDEQFFGPGTRLTVL.

J is TRBJ1-4 and V is TRBV7-9, with a possible D match to TRBD1 (5 bases). V lost 5 bases and J 2 bases, leaving 12 bases between the germline ends. The germline V gene encodes CDR1 SEHNR and CDR2 FQNEAQ (reference sequence). This CDR3 is 15 amino acids long. CDR3 nucleotide sequence: TGTGCCAGCAGCGGGACGGCCCTCACTAATGAAAAACTGTTTTTT. It specifies CASSGTALTNEKLFF.

This sequence joins TRBV28 and TRBJ2-1, with TRBD2 matching over 12 bases. Germline CDR1 reads MDHEN; CDR2 reads SYDVKM. This CDR3 is built from 17 residues. The junction had 13 bases not matched to a gene; V was cut back by 6 bases and J by 7 bases. Written as DNA, the CDR3 is TGTGCCAGCAGCGTAAGACTAGGACTAGCGGGGTTGAATGAGCAGTTCTTC. Translating it yields CASSVRLGLAGLNEQFF.

V and J are TRBV27 and TRBJ2-1; possibly TRBD1 or TRBD2 for D (5 bases each). V lost 2 bases and J lost 6, with 14 bases in between. The CDR3 totals 15 residues. Germline values: CDR1 MNHEY, CDR2 SMNVEV (reference sequence). The CDR3 sequence is CASSLMGTVANEQFF. CDR3 DNA: TGTGCCAGCAGTTTAATGGGGACCGTGGCCAATGAGCAGTTCTTC.

CDR3 DNA: TGTGCCAGCACCCAGACGGGACTAGCGGGACCATACGAGCAGTACTTC. It codes for CASTQTGLAGPYEQYF. V and J are TRBV11-2 and TRBJ2-7; 13 bases align to TRBD2. Germline V CDR1 and CDR2: SGHAT, FQNNGV. This CDR3 spans 16 amino acids. The ends lost 7 bases at V and 4 bases at J; junction bases unmatched: 10.

CDR3: CASSPPRTGGDLETQYF. The CDR3 DNA is TGTGCCAGCTCACCACCTAGGACAGGGGGCGATTTGGAGACCCAGTACTTC. The chain has TRBV18 and TRBJ2-5; the match to TRBD1 covers 11 bases. CDR1 and CDR2 (germline): KGHSH, LQKENI. After removal of 0 bases from V and 5 bases from J, the junction contained 8 bases not matched to a gene. The CDR3 has 17 amino acids.

V is TRBV6-5 and J is TRBJ1-1; D uncertain. In germline, CDR1 is MNHEY, CDR2 SVGAGI. Trimming cost V 6 bases and J 4 bases, with 12 bases left between them. The CDR3 has 13 residues. The CDR3 reads CASRPREGTEAFF. The CDR3, as DNA: TGTGCCAGCAGACCTAGGGAGGGCACTGAAGCTTTCTTT.

This chain links TRBV25-1 with TRBJ2-5; TRBD1 matches 8 bases. Trimming removed 8 bases from V and 2 bases from J; junction bases left unmatched: 4. CDR3 length: 13 amino acids. Germline V gives CDR1 MGHDK, CDR2 SYGVNS. As DNA, the CDR3 is TGTGCCAGCCGTCAGGGGGCGCAAGAGACCCAGTACTTC. This gives the protein CASRQGAQETQYF. The full variable domain, with the rest looked up from reference TRBV25-1 and TRBJ2-5, is EADIYQTPRYLVIGTGKKITLECSQTMGHDKMYWYQQDPGMELHLIHYSYGVNSTEKGDLSSESTVSRIRTEHFPLTLESARPSHTSQYLCASRQGAQETQYFGPGTRLLVL.

This clone was detected only once. The chain recombines TRBV27 with TRBJ1-2; TRBD1 matches at 8 bases. V was pared by 4 bases and J by 4 bases, with 20 bases of the junction left unmatched. CDR3 size: 19 residues. CDR1 is MNHEY and CDR2 is SMNVEV in the germline V gene (reference sequence). CDR3 loop: CASSSQINTGTGSRYGYTF. In DNA, the CDR3 is TGTGCCAGCAGTTCCCAAATAAACACCGGGACAGGTTCCCGCTATGGCTACACCTTC.

The chain has TRBV4-2 and TRBJ2-7; 7 bases are shared with TRBD2. V was pared by 1 base and J by 5 bases, with 8 bases of the junction left unmatched. Germline V gives CDR1 LGHNA, CDR2 YNFKEQ. This CDR3 has 15 amino acids. CDR3 protein: CASSQARGSFDEQYF. Here the CDR3 DNA reads TGTGCCAGCAGCCAAGCCCGCGGGAGTTTCGACGAGCAGTACTTC.

This rearrangement joins TRBV12-5 to TRBJ2-1; no firm D call. Between the trimmed V and J ends, which lost 0 bases and 6 bases, there was a span of 3 bases. The CDR3 runs to 12 residues. CDR1 is LGHNT and CDR2 is FRNRAP in the germline V gene. This CDR3 reads CASGLVSNEQFF. The CDR3, as DNA: TGTGCTAGTGGTTTGGTGAGCAATGAGCAGTTCTTC.

The chain uses TRBV19 and TRBJ2-2; a weak D match, TRBD2 (6 bases). Trimming cost V 3 bases and J 6 bases, with 11 bases left between them. The CDR3 length is 14 residues. Germline CDR1 LNHDA, CDR2 SQIVND (reference sequence). The CDR3 sequence: CASSIRGGAGELFF. The CDR3 DNA sequence: TGTGCCAGTAGTATCCGGGGCGGGGCCGGGGAGCTGTTTTTT.

J is TRBJ1-2 and V is TRBV30, with a weak D call TRBD1 (6 bases). This CDR3 is built from 12 residues. CDR1 and CDR2 (germline): GTSNPN, SVGIG (reference sequence). The V end was cut by 3 bases, the J end by 7 bases, with 12 bases between. The CDR3 DNA sequence: TGTGCCTGGAGCCCCAGGGGAGGTGGCTACACCTTC. As protein: CAWSPRGGGYTF. The full variable domain, completed using reference TRBV30 and TRBJ1-2, is SQTIHQWPATLVQPVGSPLSLECTVEGTSNPNLYWYRQAAGRGLQLLFYSVGIGQISSEVPQNLSASRPQDRQFILSSKKLLLSDSGFYLCAWSPRGGGYTFGSGTRLTVV.

This clone came up once. This chain joins TRBV5-8 and TRBJ2-5; 9 nucleotides match TRBD1. Germline V CDR1 and CDR2: SGHTS, YDEGEE. The CDR3 is 15 residues long. The V and J ends lost 4 bases and 5 bases, in that order; junction bases with no gene match: 9. The CDR3 nucleotides are TGTGCCAGCAGCCTACACAGGGGGCGCGAGGAGACCCAGTACTTC. Translation gives CASSLHRGREETQYF.

CDR3 amino acids: CASSYPGHPSQETQYF. CDR3 DNA: TGTGCCAGTAGTTACCCGGGACACCCTTCTCAAGAGACCCAGTACTTC. The rearrangement links TRBV19 to TRBJ2-5; tentative D call: TRBD1 (6 bases). V was clipped by 5 bases and J by 2 bases, with 18 bases between them. The CDR3 covers 16 residues. Germline V gives CDR1 LNHDA, CDR2 SQIVND (reference sequence).

The J gene is TRBJ1-5, the V gene TRBV6-4; 7 nucleotides agree with TRBD1. Trimming at V came to 0 bases and at J to 7 bases, leaving 3 bases not matched to a gene. This CDR3 region has 14 residues. The V gene's germline CDR1 is MRHNA and CDR2 SNTAGT. The CDR3: CASSDSAGGQPQHF. For the CDR3, the DNA is TGTGCCAGCAGTGACTCGGCAGGGGGGCAGCCCCAGCATTTT.

In this sample, this clone turned up a few times. J is TRBJ1-2 and V is TRBV7-6, with a weak D call TRBD1 (5 bases). CDR1 and CDR2 (germline): SGHVS, FNYEAQ. The CDR3 is 17 residues long. V was shortened by 6 bases and J by 0 bases, with 20 bases between the two germline ends. CDR3 bases: TGTGCCAGCAGTTCGGGACGGGCCCCTGTAGCTAACTATGGCTACACCTTC. Translating gives CASSSGRAPVANYGYTF.